Following are 24 T cell receptor beta chains from one sample sequenced in a study of CD8 T cells in Susac syndrome. Reverse transcription used roughly 0.45 to 1 ug RNA and random hexamers. TCRdb called the immunoSEQ multiplex PCR reads again in MiXCR, with one record for every CDR3 protein. The table shows roughly 160,000 distinct CDR3 sequences, with around 95% occurring only once. The sample was CD4+ T cells from PBMCs. The source is a human donor with Susac syndrome.

This chain joins TRBV5-6 and TRBJ1-5; perhaps TRBD1 as D (6 bases). CDR1 and CDR2 from the germline V gene are SGHDT and YYEEEE. V lost 1 base and J lost 6, with 11 bases in between. This CDR3 is built from 14 residues. CDR3 amino acids: CASSLLQGSQPQHF. Here the CDR3 DNA reads TGTGCCAGCAGCTTGTTACAGGGCAGTCAGCCCCAGCATTTT. Together with reference TRBV5-6 and TRBJ1-5, the CDR3 gives the full variable domain: DAGVTQSPTHLIKTRGQQVTLRCSPKSGHDTVSWYQQALGQGPQFIFQYYEEEERQRGNFPDRFSGHQFPNYSSELNVNALLLGDSALYLCASSLLQGSQPQHFGDGTRLSIL.

The chain joins TRBV13 to TRBJ2-7, with TRBD1 matching 7 bases. The CDR3 has 14 amino acids. Per germline, CDR1 PRHDT and CDR2 FYEKMQ (reference sequence). With 3 bases clipped from V and 7 bases from J, the junction kept 9 bases outside the gene matches. As DNA, the CDR3 is TGTGCCAGCAGCTTCCCCGGACAGGTTCGGGAGCAGTACTTC. Translating it yields CASSFPGQVREQYF.

Comments on this clonotype: This likely comes from a read error, as the CDR3 has no conserved phenylalanine or tryptophan at its end. The chain uses TRBV5-4 and TRBJ1-2; no firm D call. Trimming shortened V by 2 bases and J by 3 bases, and 5 bases separated the two germline ends. Germline-derived CDR1 and CDR2 are SGHNT and YYREEE (reference sequence). This CDR3 is 12 amino acids long. CDR3 region: CASSLADYGYTL. CDR3 coding DNA: TGTGCCAGCAGCTTAGCGGACTATGGCTACACCCTC.

The chain couples TRBV18 to TRBJ2-3; no reliable D call. The germline V gene has CDR1 KGHSH and CDR2 LQKENI. The CDR3 loop spans 12 amino acids. The V and J ends lost 3 bases and 4 bases respectively, with 5 bases between them. CDR3 amino acids: CASSPSPDTQYF. For the CDR3, the DNA is TGTGCCAGCTCACCTAGCCCAGATACGCAGTATTTT.

This chain uses TRBV7-9 with TRBJ1-4, with 9 positions matching TRBD1. Germline V lookup: CDR1 SEHNR, CDR2 FQNEAQ (reference sequence). V shed 4 bases and J 5 bases; nucleotides not matched to a gene: 5. This CDR3 is built from 15 residues. The CDR3 spells CASSSLGTGNEKLFF. DNA for the CDR3: TGTGCCAGCAGCTCACTCGGGACAGGGAATGAAAAACTGTTTTTT.

This clonotype was observed a single time. The gene calls are TRBV7-2 and TRBJ2-7; no firm D call. V lost 4 bases and J 2 bases, leaving 6 bases between the germline ends. CDR1 and CDR2 from the germline V gene are SGHTA and FQGNSA. The CDR3 loop spans 12 amino acids. CDR3 DNA sequence: TGTGCCAGCAGCTCCGAGACCTACGAGCAGTACTTC. This sequence encodes CASSSETYEQYF.

The rearrangement joins TRBV9 to TRBJ2-2; D call uncertain. V was clipped by 1 base and J by 7 bases, with 5 bases between them. CDR3 length: 12 residues. The germline V gene has CDR1 SGDLS and CDR2 YYNGEE. In DNA form, the CDR3 reads TGTGCCAGCAGCGTATGGGGCGGGGAGCTGTTTTTT. Protein product: CASSVWGGELFF.

This clonotype was seen just once. The genes are TRBV9 and TRBJ1-2, with no clear D. Germline CDR1 is SGDLS and CDR2 is YYNGEE. This CDR3 contains 13 residues. Trimming removed 2 bases at V and 8 bases at J, with 13 bases between. In nucleotides, the CDR3 is TGTGCCAGCAGCGTGGCCCCTACCGGGGGCTACACCTTC. Translated, it gives CASSVAPTGGYTF.

This chain links TRBV18 with TRBJ2-1, with TRBD2 identical over 10 bases. Germline CDR1 is KGHSH and CDR2 is LQKENI. The length of the CDR3 is 17 residues. With V trimmed by 3 bases and J by 4 bases, 9 bases remained unmatched. The CDR3 loop reads CASSPPGSLAGYNEQFF. CDR3 coding DNA: TGTGCCAGCTCACCTCCGGGCTCACTAGCGGGATACAATGAGCAGTTCTTC.

This sequence joins TRBV29-1 and TRBJ1-3; D remains ambiguous. Germline values: CDR1 SQVTM, CDR2 ANQGSEA. V dropped 7 bases and J dropped 7 bases, with 17 bases sitting between them. This CDR3 is 13 amino acids long. CDR3: CSGGEGAANTIYF. The CDR3 coding sequence is TGCAGCGGTGGGGAGGGTGCCGCGAACACCATATATTTT. The variable domain in full, with the rest retrieved from reference TRBV29-1 and TRBJ1-3, is SAVISQKPSRDICQRGTSLTIQCQVDSQVTMMFWYRQQPGQSLTLIATANQGSEATYESGFVIDKFPISRPNLTFSTLTVSNMSPEDSSIYLCSGGEGAANTIYFGEGSWLTVV.

The chain has TRBV20-1 and TRBJ2-1, with 7 bases aligning to TRBD2. Germline CDR1 and CDR2: DFQATT and SNEGSKA (reference sequence). The CDR3 length is 15 residues. Trimming removed 3 bases from V and 6 bases from J; junction bases left unmatched: 11. The DNA for the CDR3 is TGCAGTGCTAGGGAACCGGGACTACCCTCCAATGAGCAGTTCTTC. Its translation is CSAREPGLPSNEQFF.

The chain has TRBV6-2 or TRBV6-3 and TRBJ2-7; TRBD1 agrees at 10 bases. There are 13 residues in the CDR3. The germline gives CDR1 MNHEY, CDR2 SVGEGT. With V trimmed by 6 bases and J by 5 bases, 4 bases remained unmatched. This CDR3 reads CASRRTGGNEQYV. The CDR3 region has the DNA TGTGCCAGCAGGAGGACAGGGGGGAACGAGCAGTACGTC.

The chain uses TRBV18 and TRBJ1-3; D may be TRBD1 (5 bases). Germline V CDR1 and CDR2: KGHSH, LQKENI. The CDR3 extends over 17 amino acids. Between the trimmed V and J ends, which lost 0 bases and 1 base, there was a span of 13 bases. The CDR3 loop reads CASSPPLGRASGNTIYF. CDR3 bases: TGTGCCAGCTCACCACCGCTTGGCAGGGCTTCTGGAAACACCATATATTTT.

The chain links TRBV29-1 to TRBJ1-5; weak D call: TRBD1 (5 bases). The ends were cut back, 4 bases at V and 7 bases at J, with 14 bases in the middle. The CDR3 is made up of 13 amino acids. Germline values: CDR1 SQVTM, CDR2 ANQGSEA. CDR3 sequence: CSVGGAGSQPQHF. CDR3 nucleotide sequence: TGCAGCGTTGGTGGGGCGGGGAGCCAGCCCCAGCATTTT.

CDR3 sequence reads: CASSRVLAGVYEQYV. The DNA of the CDR3 is TGTGCCAGCAGCCGTGTGCTAGCGGGGGTCTACGAGCAGTACGTC. The J gene is TRBJ2-7, the V gene TRBV2, with TRBD2 matching over 10 bases. CDR3 length: 15 residues. V dropped 6 bases and J dropped 3; count of bases not matched to a gene: 8. The germline CDR1 and CDR2 sequences are SNHLY and FYNNEI.

As DNA, the CDR3 is TGCAGTGCTAGAGGCAGTTACGAGCAGTACGTC. Amino acid sequence: CSARGSYEQYV. The chain links TRBV20-1 to TRBJ2-7; no clear D gene. CDR1 is DFQATT, CDR2 SNEGSKA, per germline (reference sequence). The CDR3 covers 11 residues. The V end was cut by 1 base, the J end by 4 bases, with 5 bases between.

V usage is TRBV18 and J usage is TRBJ2-3; no clear D. The V gene lost 2 bases and the J gene lost 2 bases, with 5 bases spanning the gap. This CDR3 has 13 amino acids. Germline-derived CDR1 and CDR2 are KGHSH and LQKENI. Written as DNA, the CDR3 is TGTGCCAGCTCACCAATACCCACAGATACGCAGTATTTT. Residues: CASSPIPTDTQYF.

The chain combines TRBV20-1 with TRBJ2-2; the D is unclear. V was shortened by 3 bases and J by 2 bases, with 7 bases between the two germline ends. Germline V CDR1 and CDR2: DFQATT, SNEGSKA (reference sequence). This CDR3 is 13 amino acids long. This chain's CDR3 is CSASSENTGELFF. The CDR3 DNA reads TGCAGTGCTAGTAGTGAAAACACCGGGGAGCTGTTTTTT.

The chain couples TRBV20-1 to TRBJ2-3; TRBD2 agrees at 14 bases. CDR3 size: 19 residues. The J segment lost 0 bases and the V segment lost 4 bases, leaving 12 bases of the junction unmatched. Germline V gene lookup returns CDR1 DFQATT and CDR2 SNEGSKA (reference sequence). The CDR3 bases are TGCAGTGCTATAGGGACTAGCGGGGGAGGACGCCTTAGCACAGATACGCAGTATTTT. Translation gives CSAIGTSGGGRLSTDTQYF.

The chain uses TRBV6-1 and TRBJ2-5, with 9 bases aligning to TRBD1. Germline loops: CDR1 MNHNS, CDR2 SASEGT. The V and J ends lost 6 bases and 4 bases, in that order; junction bases with no gene match: 12. The CDR3 consists of 16 residues. In DNA form, the CDR3 reads TGTGCCAGCAGATCGTGGACAGGGGACTCTGGAGAGACCCAGTACTTC. The encoded protein is CASRSWTGDSGETQYF.

This clonotype has just one count. The genes are TRBV9 and TRBJ1-1; D not resolved. The germline gives CDR1 SGDLS, CDR2 YYNGEE. The length of the CDR3 is 14 residues. Deletions cut 1 base from V and 1 base from J, with 8 bases between. The DNA of the CDR3 is TGTGCCAGCAGCGTATCACCCGAGAACACTGAAGCTTTCTTT. This encodes CASSVSPENTEAFF.

This clonotype was seen a handful of times. This chain joins TRBV29-1 and TRBJ1-2; no clear D. The ends were cut back, 3 bases at V and 2 bases at J, with 7 bases in the middle. The CDR3 is 12 residues long. In germline, CDR1 is SQVTM, CDR2 ANQGSEA. CDR3 coding DNA: TGCAGCGTTGAGGGCCTCAACTATGGCTACACCTTC. Translation gives CSVEGLNYGYTF. Variable domain in full (rest from reference TRBV29-1 and TRBJ1-2): SAVISQKPSRDICQRGTSLTIQCQVDSQVTMMFWYRQQPGQSLTLIATANQGSEATYESGFVIDKFPISRPNLTFSTLTVSNMSPEDSSIYLCSVEGLNYGYTFGSGTRLTVV.

CDR3 sequence: CASSQATSRPSTQYF. In DNA, the CDR3 is TGCGCCAGCAGCCAAGCTACCTCAAGGCCGTCGACCCAGTACTTC. This sequence joins TRBV4-3 and TRBJ2-5; the D is unclear. The V gene's germline CDR1 is LGHNA and CDR2 YSLEER. Deletions cut 1 base from V and 7 bases from J, with 16 bases between. The CDR3 length is 15 residues.

This clonotype was seen once. The V and J genes are TRBV29-1 and TRBJ2-1; the D is unclear. This CDR3 has 11 amino acids. V gave up 4 bases and J gave up 1 base, with 2 bases separating them. Per the germline V gene, CDR1 is SQVTM and CDR2 is ANQGSEA. The CDR3: CSVGSYNEQFF. The CDR3 DNA reads TGCAGCGTTGGATCCTACAATGAGCAGTTCTTC.